The 23 T cell receptor beta chains reported below all come from one sample, sequenced in a study of control samples from healthy donors and cancer patients. Measured with immunoSEQ multiplex PCR; TCRdb has only the in-frame clones, and not every one. Among roughly 100,000 clones, roughly 85% were seen once, and the ten largest hold approximately 13%. Sequenced input: blood. These receptors came from a woman in her 50s in good health.

Only one count was recorded for this clone. V and J are TRBV19 and TRBJ2-1; 8 bases fit TRBD2. The germline gives CDR1 LNHDA, CDR2 SQIVND (reference sequence). The CDR3 totals 15 residues. V lost 9 bases to trimming and J lost 3 bases; unmatched junction nucleotides: 10. This chain's CDR3 is CASTGGVEGYNEQFF. Here the CDR3 DNA reads TGTGCCAGCACCGGGGGGGTAGAGGGCTACAATGAGCAGTTCTTC.

The rearrangement links TRBV27 to TRBJ2-3; 12 bases align to TRBD2. CDR1 and CDR2 (germline): MNHEY, SMNVEV (reference sequence). The CDR3 spans 16 residues. Trimming cost V 4 bases and J 7 bases; bases outside gene matches: 9. The CDR3 region is CASSSLAGGPVNTQYF. In DNA, the CDR3 is TGTGCCAGCAGTTCACTAGCGGGGGGACCAGTAAATACGCAGTATTTT.

In its sample, this clone was seen once. The V gene is TRBV14, the J gene TRBJ1-2, with D unresolved. The CDR3 consists of 13 residues. V was shortened by 4 bases and J by 4 bases, with 10 bases between the two germline ends. Germline-derived CDR1 and CDR2 are SGHDN and FVKESK. DNA of the CDR3: TGTGCCAGCAGCCCCGAAGACCGCTATGGCTACACCTTC. Translating gives CASSPEDRYGYTF.

V and J are TRBV5-4 and TRBJ2-1; 7 positions match TRBD1. The ends lost 3 bases at V and 0 bases at J; junction bases unmatched: 3. CDR1 is SGHNT, CDR2 YYREEE, per germline (reference sequence). The CDR3 runs to 15 residues. For the CDR3, the DNA is TGTGCCAGCAGCTCACAGGGGTACTCCTACAATGAGCAGTTCTTC. Amino acids: CASSSQGYSYNEQFF.

This clone was picked up one time. The CDR3 sequence is CAIRGQGAWDGYTF. The CDR3 DNA reads TGTGCCATCAGGGGACAGGGGGCATGGGATGGCTACACCTTC. The chain combines TRBV10-3 with TRBJ1-2; 12 positions match TRBD1. The CDR3 runs 14 residues. Germline loops: CDR1 ENHRY, CDR2 SYGVKD. The junction had 5 bases not matched to a gene; V was cut back by 6 bases and J by 6 bases.

The rearrangement links TRBV4-2 to TRBJ2-1; 9 bases match TRBD1. Trimming removed 1 base from V and 4 bases from J; junction bases left unmatched: 5. Germline CDR1 LGHNA, CDR2 YNFKEQ. CDR3 size: 16 residues. The DNA for the CDR3 is TGTGCCAGCAGCCAAGCCGGGACAGGGAAATACAATGAGCAGTTCTTC. Its protein product is CASSQAGTGKYNEQFF.

The genes are TRBV11-2 and TRBJ2-3, with TRBD2 identical over 15 bases. The germline CDR1 and CDR2 sequences are SGHAT and FQNNGV. CDR3 length: 15 amino acids. V dropped 6 bases and J dropped 6; count of bases not matched to a gene: 4. The CDR3 protein is CASRGLAGGSDTQYF. CDR3 DNA sequence: TGTGCCAGCAGGGGACTAGCGGGAGGTAGCGATACGCAGTATTTT.

The chain couples TRBV19 to TRBJ2-5; 9 bases are shared with TRBD1. The CDR3 covers 14 residues. Germline CDR1 and CDR2: LNHDA and SQIVND (reference sequence). V lost 5 bases, J lost 4 bases, and 5 bases stayed unmatched. CDR3 nucleotides: TGTGCCAGTAGTCGGGACAGGGATCGAGAGACCCAGTACTTC. It codes for CASSRDRDRETQYF.

CDR3 sequence: CASSPGTSGYEQYF. The CDR3 bases are TGTGCCAGCAGCCCTGGGACTAGCGGGTACGAGCAGTACTTC. The V call is TRBV9, the J call TRBJ2-7; 12 bases match TRBD2. This CDR3 region has 14 residues. Per the germline V gene, CDR1 is SGDLS and CDR2 is YYNGEE. J was trimmed by 4 bases and V by 4 bases; bases with no gene match: 3.

The V gene is TRBV5-4, the J gene TRBJ1-1, with 8 nucleotides matching TRBD1. Germline V lookup: CDR1 SGHNT, CDR2 YYREEE (reference sequence). The V and J ends lost 3 bases and 7 bases, in that order; junction bases with no gene match: 5. The length of the CDR3 is 13 residues. This CDR3 is CASSSVDRDEAFF. CDR3 in DNA: TGTGCCAGCAGCTCTGTGGACAGGGATGAAGCTTTCTTT.

This chain uses TRBV7-2 with TRBJ2-7; no clear D. Germline-derived CDR1 and CDR2 are SGHTA and FQGNSA. The CDR3 sequence is 14 residues long. V gave up 1 base and J gave up 3 bases, with 10 bases separating them. The CDR3 DNA sequence: TGTGCCAGCAGCTTAGGGTCGATCCTCTACGAGCAGTACTTC. It codes for CASSLGSILYEQYF.

This chain joins TRBV29-1 and TRBJ1-2, with D perhaps matching TRBD1 (5 bases). The germline V gene has CDR1 SQVTM and CDR2 ANQGSEA. The V end lost 8 bases, the J end lost 4 bases, and 14 bases lay between the germline ends. The CDR3 is 12 amino acids. CDR3 DNA sequence: TGCAGCTTCGGGGACGGAGGCTATGGCTACACCTTC. Residues: CSFGDGGYGYTF.

The chain links TRBV5-6 to TRBJ2-5, with D possibly TRBD1 on 7 matching bases. Germline loops: CDR1 SGHDT, CDR2 YYEEEE. The V and J ends lost 1 base and 1 base respectively, with 14 bases between them. This CDR3 is built from 16 residues. The CDR3 reads CASSLLGRGAQETQYF. The CDR3 nucleotides read TGTGCCAGCAGCTTGTTAGGCAGGGGGGCCCAAGAGACCCAGTACTTC.

This sequence joins TRBV24-1 and TRBJ2-3; D may be TRBD2 (5 bases). The germline V gene encodes CDR1 KGHDR and CDR2 SFDVKD. Trimming stripped 3 bases from V and 0 bases from J, with 12 bases between. This CDR3 is built from 16 residues. The CDR3 DNA follows: TGTGCCACCAGTGATCCAAGACTACCTAGCACAGATACGCAGTATTTT. As protein: CATSDPRLPSTDTQYF.

V is TRBV27 and J is TRBJ2-1; 10 nucleotides match TRBD2. The CDR3 is made up of 15 amino acids. Trimming at V came to 6 bases and at J to 6 bases, leaving 8 bases not matched to a gene. Germline assignment: CDR1 MNHEY and CDR2 SMNVEV (reference sequence). CDR3 sequence (DNA): TGTGCCAGCAGCCTACTAGCGGGAATGAGCAATGAGCAGTTCTTC. This encodes CASSLLAGMSNEQFF.

This clone was observed a few times. The V and J genes are TRBV5-5 and TRBJ2-5; D ambiguous. Germline CDR1 reads SGHKS; CDR2 reads YYEKEE (reference sequence). Between the trimmed V and J ends, which lost 0 bases and 5 bases, there was a span of 11 bases. There are 14 residues in the CDR3. As DNA, the CDR3 is TGTGCCAGCAGCTTGGACTGGAGTTCGGAGACCCAGTACTTC. This gives the protein CASSLDWSSETQYF.

The CDR3 DNA sequence: TGTGCCAGCAGCTTAACTTACTGGACGGAAATGAACACTGAAGCTTTCTTT. It codes for CASSLTYWTEMNTEAFF. The gene calls are TRBV11-3 and TRBJ1-1, with D hard to call. The CDR3 consists of 17 residues. From germline, CDR1 is SGHNT and CDR2 YENEEA. Trimming shortened V by 2 bases and J by 0 bases, and 16 bases separated the two germline ends.

This chain connects TRBV6-5 to TRBJ2-7; D gene ambiguous. Per the germline V gene, CDR1 is MNHEY and CDR2 is SVGAGI. This CDR3 spans 12 amino acids. Trimming removed 4 bases from V and 2 bases from J, with 6 bases in between. CDR3 residues: CASSSSAYEQYF. The CDR3, as DNA: TGTGCCAGCAGTTCGTCGGCCTACGAGCAGTACTTC.

The genes are TRBV4-2 and TRBJ2-7; no reliable D call. CDR3 length: 12 residues. V shed 0 bases and J shed 11 bases, with 11 bases lying between them. Per germline, CDR1 LGHNA and CDR2 YNFKEQ. In nucleotides, the CDR3 is TGTGCCAGCAGCCAAGATTCATATTCAAAGTACTTC. Translated: CASSQDSYSKYF.

The genes are TRBV28 and TRBJ1-2; D gene uncertain. CDR3 size: 13 residues. V gave up 6 bases and J gave up 4 bases, with 12 bases separating them. Germline V gives CDR1 MDHEN, CDR2 SYDVKM. CDR3 in DNA: TGTGCCAGCAGCCCACCCGACCGCTATGGCTACACCTTC. Its protein is CASSPPDRYGYTF.

This sequence joins TRBV4-3 and TRBJ2-2, with a tentative D call TRBD1 (6 bases). The CDR3 is 14 amino acids. The germline gives CDR1 LGHNA, CDR2 YSLEER. Deletions cut 4 bases from V and 6 bases from J, with 12 bases between. CDR3 residues: CASSPQPGAGELFF. The CDR3, as DNA: TGCGCCAGCAGCCCCCAGCCAGGGGCCGGGGAGCTGTTTTTT.

Notes on this clone: This sample also contains other DNA sequences that code for the same CDR3. V and J are TRBV29-1 and TRBJ1-1; TRBD1 is a possible D gene (5 bases). The CDR3 length is 12 residues. V was trimmed by 4 bases and J by 1 base, leaving 7 bases between them. CDR1 and CDR2 from the germline V gene are SQVTM and ANQGSEA. CDR3 in amino acids: CSVGQGNTEAFF. The CDR3 DNA reads TGCAGCGTTGGGCAGGGGAACACTGAAGCTTTCTTT.

The chain combines TRBV28 with TRBJ2-3; TRBD2 agrees at 7 bases. Germline V CDR1 and CDR2: MDHEN, SYDVKM. CDR3 length: 14 residues. V shed 1 base, J shed 6 bases, and the junction held 4 bases outside the gene matches. As DNA, the CDR3 is TGTGCCAGCAGTTTATATGGGGGGGGTGATACGCAGTATTTT. As protein: CASSLYGGGDTQYF.